The entry that follows covers one T cell receptor beta chain sequence. Its antigen is not identified. Germline values: CDR1 LNHDA, CDR2 SQIVND (reference sequence). The CDR3 is made up of 13 amino acids. J was trimmed by 3 bases and V by 7 bases; bases with no gene match: 5. Unique molecular identifiers were present on cDNA, and template switching added a universal primer site. Each CDR3 protein gets one entry after TCRdb re-called the 5' RACE reads with MiXCR. The sample lists under 350,000 distinct CDR3 sequences, 9.5% seen once, with approximately 6.6% in the top ten. The entry originates in a study of identical twins. Study-wide findings and caveats: Out-of-frame alpha sequences common to twins exhibited a surplus of low generation probability. In monozygotic twins, models underestimated the sharing of out-of-frame TCR alpha. In zero-insertion analyses, partial confounding could arise from invariant MAIT and iNKT cells.

These data were likewise used in another study, on yellow fever vaccine responses in identical twins.

The sequenced sample consisted of CD8+ T cells sorted from blood. The receptor was derived from a woman between 18 and 30 years old in good health. The chain recombines TRBV19 with TRBJ2-7; 8 bases align to TRBD2. The CDR3, as DNA: TGTGCCAGTACCGCGGGGGGAGGCTACGAGCAGTACTTC. Its protein product is CASTAGGGYEQYF. The variable domain in full, completed from reference TRBV19 and TRBJ2-7, reads DGGITQSPKYLFRKEGQNVTLSCEQNLNHDAMYWYRQDPGQGLRLIYYSQIVNDFQKGDIAEGYSVSREKKESFPLTVTSAQKNPTAFYLCASTAGGGYEQYFGPGTRLTVT.